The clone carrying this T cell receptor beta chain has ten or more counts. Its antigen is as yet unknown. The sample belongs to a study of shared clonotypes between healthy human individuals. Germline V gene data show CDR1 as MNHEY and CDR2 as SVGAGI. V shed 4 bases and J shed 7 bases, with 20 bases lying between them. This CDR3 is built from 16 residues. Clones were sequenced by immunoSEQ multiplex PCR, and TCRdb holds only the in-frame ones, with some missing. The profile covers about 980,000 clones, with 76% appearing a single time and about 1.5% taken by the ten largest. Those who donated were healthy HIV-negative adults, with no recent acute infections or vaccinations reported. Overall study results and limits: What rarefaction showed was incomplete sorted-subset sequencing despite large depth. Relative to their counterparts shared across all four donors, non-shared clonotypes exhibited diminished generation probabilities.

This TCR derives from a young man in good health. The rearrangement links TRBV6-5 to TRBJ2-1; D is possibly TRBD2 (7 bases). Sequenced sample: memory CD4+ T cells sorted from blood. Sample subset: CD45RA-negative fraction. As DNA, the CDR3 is TGTGCCAGCAGTTCCGTGGAGGGGGGGGCTCGGAATGAGCAGTTCTTC. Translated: CASSSVEGGARNEQFF.